These 14 T cell receptor beta chains originate from one sample sequenced in a study of T-cell reconstitution after alpha-beta-depleted transplantation in children. TCRbeta library construction was performed incorporating unique molecular identifiers. Using its own MiXCR run on the PCR reads, TCRdb lists one record per CDR3 protein. Of 300,000 to 350,000 distinct CDR3 sequences listed, over 20% are singletons. The material was PBMCs, mostly from graft donor cells, obtained 180 days after TCRalphabeta/CD19-depleted stem cell transplant. These receptors were taken from a male patient between 5 and 17 years old who had a stem cell transplant for acute lymphoblastic leukemia, so the T cells may come from the graft donor.

The chain couples TRBV20-1 to TRBJ1-2; 8 nucleotides match TRBD1. CDR1 is DFQATT and CDR2 is SNEGSKA in the germline V gene (reference sequence). J was trimmed by 0 bases and V by 2 bases; bases with no gene match: 5. CDR3 length: 15 amino acids. CDR3 sequence reads: CSARRQGLANYGYTF. The DNA of the CDR3 is TGCAGTGCTAGACGACAGGGGCTAGCTAACTATGGCTACACCTTC.

The chain couples TRBV9 to TRBJ2-1; 10 nucleotides line up with TRBD1. Germline V gives CDR1 SGDLS, CDR2 YYNGEE. The J segment lost 3 bases and the V segment lost 3 bases, leaving 3 bases of the junction unmatched. The CDR3 has 15 amino acids. The CDR3 DNA is TGTGCCAGCAGCGGACAGGGGGCGTTCTACAATGAGCAGTTCTTC. Translating it yields CASSGQGAFYNEQFF.

V usage is TRBV6-5 and J usage is TRBJ1-2; unclear D gene. The CDR3 is 13 residues long. V gave up 0 bases and J gave up 5 bases, with 7 bases separating them. From germline, CDR1 is MNHEY and CDR2 SVGAGI. CDR3 amino acids: CASSYSGLYGYTF. The CDR3 nucleotides read TGTGCCAGCAGTTACTCGGGCCTGTATGGCTACACCTTC.

In nucleotides, the CDR3 is TGCAGTGCTAGGGTCCCCTGGGCTAGCAATGAGCAGTTCTTC. Its translation: CSARVPWASNEQFF. This sequence joins TRBV20-1 and TRBJ2-1; no reliable D call. Trimming took 3 bases from V and 6 from J, leaving 15 bases between them. The CDR3 runs to 14 residues. Germline loops: CDR1 DFQATT, CDR2 SNEGSKA (reference sequence).

This chain joins TRBV10-3 and TRBJ2-7; the D gene is possibly TRBD2 (5 bases). The germline CDR1 and CDR2 sequences are ENHRY and SYGVKD. The CDR3 spans 12 residues. Trimming removed 9 bases at V and 4 bases at J, with 13 bases between. The CDR3 sequence: CAMSGSGYEQYF. As DNA, the CDR3 is TGTGCCATGTCGGGGAGTGGGTACGAGCAGTACTTC.

This clonotype was counted only a few times. The V call is TRBV5-1, the J call TRBJ2-5, with D possibly matching TRBD2 (5 bases). The CDR3 covers 13 residues. Germline loops: CDR1 SGHRS, CDR2 YFSETQ. V was shortened by 7 bases and J by 4 bases, with 14 bases between the two germline ends. Here the CDR3 reads CASGRGTRETQYF. Written as DNA, the CDR3 is TGCGCCAGCGGGAGAGGTACGAGAGAGACCCAGTACTTC.

Notes on this clonotype: A much bigger clone sits one base away, suggesting this may be a read error. The missing conserved phenylalanine or tryptophan at the end of this CDR3 makes a read error likely. The chain combines TRBV5-1 with TRBJ2-7; the D is unclear. V lost 0 bases, J lost 3 bases, and 7 bases lay in between. The CDR3 runs to 13 residues. Germline V lookup: CDR1 SGHRS, CDR2 YFSETQ. CDR3 in amino acids: CASSLGSYYEQYL. CDR3 in DNA: TGCGCCAGCAGCTTGGGATCCTACTACGAGCAGTACTTA.

V usage is TRBV5-5 and J usage is TRBJ2-5; 7 bases line up with TRBD1. V dropped 4 bases and J dropped 5; count of bases not matched to a gene: 5. The CDR3 contains 13 residues. Per germline, CDR1 SGHKS and CDR2 YYEKEE (reference sequence). CDR3 loop: CASSRTGWETQYF. Written as DNA, the CDR3 is TGTGCCAGCAGCCGGACAGGTTGGGAGACCCAGTACTTC.

About this clonotype: A junction boundary mismatches the germline segment, possibly from a read error. The chain combines TRBV7-3 with TRBJ2-5, with D maybe TRBD2 (5 bases). The CDR3 length is 17 residues. CDR1 and CDR2 from the germline V gene are SGHTA and FQGTGA. The CDR3 here is CASSPSLGAPSKETKYF. In DNA form, the CDR3 reads TGTGCCAGCAGCCCGTCCTTGGGAGCACCTTCGAAAGAGACCAAGTACTTC. Based on the CDR3 plus reference TRBV7-3 and TRBJ2-5, the full variable domain is GAGVSQTPSNKVTEKGKYVELRCDPISGHTALYWYRQSLGQGPEFLIYFQGTGAADDSGLPNDRFFAVRPEGSVSTLKIQRTERGDSAVYLCASSPSLGAPSKETKYFGPGTRLLVL.

The chain recombines TRBV7-8 with TRBJ2-5; TRBD1 matches at 7 bases. The CDR3 totals 15 residues. Trimming cost V 5 bases and J 4 bases; bases outside gene matches: 10. Looked up from germline, CDR1 is SGHVS and CDR2 is FQNEAQ. The CDR3 DNA reads as TGTGCCAGCAGCCTCCCAAGGGGGCGCAGAGAGACCCAGTACTTC. Its translation is CASSLPRGRRETQYF.

This chain connects TRBV20-1 to TRBJ2-7; D not resolved. Trimming took 6 bases from V and 7 from J, leaving 19 bases between them. CDR3 length: 13 amino acids. CDR1 is DFQATT, CDR2 SNEGSKA, per germline (reference sequence). The DNA for the CDR3 is TGCAGTGCAAGACGGGCCACCCGTTGGGAGCAGTACTTC. Residues: CSARRATRWEQYF.

This clonotype was picked up a small number of times. The chain combines TRBV9 with TRBJ2-5; D is unresolved. The ends were cut back, 4 bases at V and 4 bases at J, with 17 bases in the middle. This CDR3 is built from 15 residues. Germline-derived CDR1 and CDR2 are SGDLS and YYNGEE. The CDR3 reads CASSKTLGPGETQYF. CDR3 coding DNA: TGTGCCAGCAGCAAGACCCTGGGCCCGGGAGAGACCCAGTACTTC.

CDR3 sequence: CSAWGLAGVEGSYNEQFF. CDR3 sequence (DNA): TGCAGTGCTTGGGGACTAGCGGGAGTGGAAGGCTCCTACAATGAGCAGTTCTTC. V and J are TRBV20-1 and TRBJ2-1, with 14 bases matching TRBD2. V gave up 5 bases and J gave up 0 bases; unmatched junction bases: 9. This CDR3 contains 18 residues. Germline V CDR1 and CDR2: DFQATT, SNEGSKA (reference sequence).

This clonotype was found a few times. V and J are TRBV14 and TRBJ1-2, with TRBD1 as a possible D gene (5 bases). Germline V gene sequence: CDR1 SGHDN, CDR2 FVKESK. The germline V and J ends were trimmed by 0 bases and 8 bases, with 13 bases remaining between them. CDR3 length: 14 amino acids. CDR3 DNA: TGTGCCAGCAGCCAAGATGCAGGGTTGGAAGGCTACACCTTC. Translated: CASSQDAGLEGYTF.